These T cell receptor beta chains were read from a single sample in a study of regulatory T cells in long-lasting Graves disease. Each CDR3 protein gets one entry after TCRdb re-called the multiplex PCR reads with MiXCR. The repertoire holds around 240,000 distinct CDR3 sequences, with about 18% as singletons. The sample was also reused in another study, on T cells in Graves' hyperthyroidism and ophthalmopathy.

The sequences come from peripheral blood mononuclear cells (PBMCs), collected at new diagnosis, from a patient treated with antithyroid drugs. These receptor sequences come from a young woman with Graves disease. Each CDR3 is given with its conserved first and last residue. The D gene is left open where the match is weak. A row's size may be missing; if present it is once, few, many or a size class.

clone size: many; V gene: TRBV7-9; D gene: TRBD2; J gene: TRBJ2-1; CDR3 DNA: TGTGCCAGCAGCTCGGGACTAGCGGGGGGAAAGTTAACCCTTAAGCAGTTCTTC; CDR3 protein: CASSSGLAGGKLTLKQFF
clone size: many; V gene: TRBV5-1; D gene: -; J gene: TRBJ2-5; CDR3 DNA: TGCGCCAGCAGGGCGGACTTCCAAGAGACCCAGTACTTC; CDR3 protein: CASRADFQETQYF
clone size: -; V gene: TRBV6-1; D gene: -; J gene: TRBJ1-1; CDR3 DNA: TGTGCCAGCAGTACCCAGGGGCTGAACACTGAAGCTTTCTTT; CDR3 protein: CASSTQGLNTEAFF
clone size: many; V gene: TRBV20-1; D gene: TRBD2; J gene: TRBJ2-1; CDR3 DNA: TGCAGTGCTAGAGTGGGAGCGGGGGGGCCGGGGAACAATGAGCAGTTCTTC; CDR3 protein: CSARVGAGGPGNNEQFF
clone size: -; V gene: TRBV12-3/TRBV12-4; D gene: TRBD2; J gene: TRBJ2-2; CDR3 DNA: TGTGCCAGCAGCCATAGCGGGCGGACCCCCGGGGAGCTGTTTTTT; CDR3 protein: CASSHSGRTPGELFF
clone size: many; V gene: TRBV12-3/TRBV12-4; D gene: -; J gene: TRBJ2-1; CDR3 DNA: TGTGCCAGCCTGACCCTCGGGCATGAGCAGTTCTTC; CDR3 protein: CASLTLGHEQFF
clone size: -; V gene: TRBV6-5; D gene: -; J gene: TRBJ2-7; CDR3 DNA: TGTGCCAGCAGTTTAGCAGGATACCGCGTCGAGCAGTACTTC; CDR3 protein: CASSLAGYRVEQYF
clone size: few; V gene: TRBV6-1; D gene: -; J gene: TRBJ1-5; CDR3 DNA: TGTGCCAGCAGACCACGGACCAATCAGCCCCAGCATTTT; CDR3 protein: CASRPRTNQPQHF
clone size: few; V gene: TRBV15; D gene: -; J gene: TRBJ2-7; CDR3 DNA: TGTGCCACCAGCAGAGATATGGGCTACGAGCAGTACTTC; CDR3 protein: CATSRDMGYEQYF
clone size: many; V gene: TRBV11-2; D gene: TRBD1; J gene: TRBJ1-1; CDR3 DNA: TGTGCCAGCAGCTTAGGTCGCGGGACAGGGGTAATCCTGGACACTGAAGCTTTCTTT; CDR3 protein: CASSLGRGTGVILDTEAFF
clone size: many; V gene: TRBV5-1; D gene: -; J gene: TRBJ2-2; CDR3 DNA: TGCGCCAGCAGCTTGGTGCTTAGGGGGACCTTCACCGGGGAGCTGTTTTTT; CDR3 protein: CASSLVLRGTFTGELFF
clone size: -; V gene: TRBV19; D gene: -; J gene: TRBJ1-2; CDR3 DNA: TGTGCCAGTGGAGGGAGTCGCTATGGCTACACCTTC; CDR3 protein: CASGGSRYGYTF
clone size: -; V gene: TRBV5-6; D gene: -; J gene: TRBJ2-4; CDR3 DNA: TGTGCCAGCAGCGTAAACCAGAGAAATAACATTCAGTACTTC; CDR3 protein: CASSVNQRNNIQYF
clone size: few; V gene: TRBV18; D gene: -; J gene: TRBJ2-1; CDR3 DNA: TGTGCCAGCTCATCACTAGTACCCTCCTACAATGAGCAGTTCTTC; CDR3 protein: CASSSLVPSYNEQFF
clone size: -; V gene: TRBV12-3/TRBV12-4; D gene: -; J gene: TRBJ2-5; CDR3 DNA: TGTGCCAGCAGCCAAGATCTCGGAGGGCTGAGAGAGACCCAGTACTTC; CDR3 protein: CASSQDLGGLRETQYF
clone size: few; V gene: TRBV10-2; D gene: -; J gene: TRBJ1-2; CDR3 DNA: TGCGCCAGCAGTGAGTCGAGGGCAGGCTATGGCTACACCTTC; CDR3 protein: CASSESRAGYGYTF
clone size: -; V gene: TRBV9; D gene: TRBD2; J gene: TRBJ2-1; CDR3 DNA: TGTGCCAGCAGCCCGGGAGGGCCCCTCAATGAGCAGTTCTTC; CDR3 protein: CASSPGGPLNEQFF
clone size: many; V gene: TRBV6-1; D gene: -; J gene: TRBJ2-7; CDR3 DNA: TGTGCCAGCAGTGCCCGGGGCGCCCGAGGTGAGGAGCAGTACTTC; CDR3 protein: CASSARGARGEEQYF
clone size: many; V gene: TRBV2; D gene: -; J gene: TRBJ1-1; CDR3 DNA: TGTGCCAGCAGCGCTTGGGGGGAAGCTTTCTTT; CDR3 protein: CASSAWGEAFF
clone size: many; V gene: TRBV6-5; D gene: -; J gene: TRBJ2-3; CDR3 DNA: TGTGCCAGCAGTTACTCGGCTAGCACAGATACGCAGTATTTT; CDR3 protein: CASSYSASTDTQYF
clone size: few; V gene: TRBV12-3/TRBV12-4; D gene: TRBD1; J gene: TRBJ2-5; CDR3 DNA: TGTGCCAGCATGACAGGGAAAGAGACCCAGTACTTC; CDR3 protein: CASMTGKETQYF
clone size: many; V gene: TRBV20-1; D gene: -; J gene: TRBJ1-3; CDR3 DNA: TGCAGTGCCACCCACCCAGGGAGGCACCCGAGCTCTGGAAACACCATATATTTT; CDR3 protein: CSATHPGRHPSSGNTIYF
clone size: many; V gene: TRBV20-1; D gene: -; J gene: TRBJ2-7; CDR3 DNA: TGCAGTGCTAGGGGTCTCAGACTAGCCTACGAGCAGTACTTC; CDR3 protein: CSARGLRLAYEQYF
clone size: -; V gene: TRBV5-1; D gene: TRBD1; J gene: TRBJ2-3; CDR3 DNA: TGCGCCAGCAGCCTGGAACAGGGGACAGATACGCAGTATTTT; CDR3 protein: CASSLEQGTDTQYF
clone size: many; V gene: TRBV7-7; D gene: -; J gene: TRBJ2-1; CDR3 DNA: TGTGCTAGCAGCTTAGCTCGGCAGGGCAGTATCCAGTTCTTC; CDR3 protein: CASSLARQGSIQFF
clone size: many; V gene: TRBV2; D gene: -; J gene: TRBJ1-5; CDR3 DNA: TGTGCCAGCAGTCGGGAAGGGGACCAGCCCCAGCATTTT; CDR3 protein: CASSREGDQPQHF
clone size: many; V gene: TRBV4-1; D gene: -; J gene: TRBJ2-5; CDR3 DNA: TGTGCCAGCAGCCAAGAGGCCCTCCTTACCGGGGAGACCCAGTACTTC; CDR3 protein: CASSQEALLTGETQYF
clone size: many; V gene: TRBV6-1; D gene: -; J gene: TRBJ2-3; CDR3 DNA: TGTGCCAGCAAAAGTAACGTCAAGCCAGATACGCAGTATTTT; CDR3 protein: CASKSNVKPDTQYF
clone size: many; V gene: TRBV9; D gene: TRBD1; J gene: TRBJ1-2; CDR3 DNA: TGTGCCAGCAGCGATTCCACAGGGGGCGACTATGGCTACACCTTC; CDR3 protein: CASSDSTGGDYGYTF
clone size: few; V gene: TRBV20-1; D gene: -; J gene: TRBJ2-7; CDR3 DNA: TGCAGTGCTAGGAAGGACTACGAGCAGTACTTC; CDR3 protein: CSARKDYEQYF
clone size: -; V gene: TRBV29-1; D gene: TRBD1; J gene: TRBJ1-4; CDR3 DNA: TGCAGCGTTGGGGGGGGGACAGGGGACGAAAAACTGTTTTTT; CDR3 protein: CSVGGGTGDEKLFF